These 18 T cell receptor beta chains were sequenced from one sample in a study of CD8 T cells in ankylosing spondylitis. MiXCR, applied by TCRdb to the 5' RACE reads, yields one record per CDR3 protein. The sample records a few hundred thousand distinct CDR3 sequences, 7.5% to 9% being singletons. Whole-study results and caveats: The study identified a TCR beta motif of under ten highly homologous variants that appeared characteristic of ankylosing spondylitis blood.

Their specific antigens are unknown. Sequenced input: blood, either unsorted or a sorted T cell fraction (not recorded which). These receptors all stem from a male donor with ankylosing spondylitis.

The table lists this clonotype with a few counts. V usage is TRBV5-1 and J usage is TRBJ2-6; 8 nucleotides line up with TRBD2. This CDR3 is 18 amino acids long. Germline assignment: CDR1 SGHRS and CDR2 YFSETQ. V shed 3 bases and J 4 bases; nucleotides not matched to a gene: 12. The CDR3 DNA sequence: TGCGCCAGCAGCTCCGGAGGTGTAGCGGGAACCGGGGCCAACGTCCTGACTTTC. The encoded protein is CASSSGGVAGTGANVLTF.

This rearrangement joins TRBV9 to TRBJ2-3, with D hard to call. The germline V gene encodes CDR1 SGDLS and CDR2 YYNGEE. The CDR3 extends over 16 amino acids. The V end was cut by 0 bases, the J end by 0 bases, with 11 bases between. CDR3 in amino acids: CASSVVGDPSTDTQYF. Written as DNA, the CDR3 is TGTGCCAGCAGCGTAGTTGGGGATCCTAGCACAGATACGCAGTATTTT.

The CDR3 sequence: CSAAGRAGYEQYF. The CDR3 nucleotides are TGCAGTGCCGCGGGCCGAGCGGGCTACGAGCAGTACTTC. The gene calls are TRBV20-1 and TRBJ2-7; TRBD2 is a possible D gene (6 bases). V lost 6 bases to trimming and J lost 3 bases, with 15 bases between them. Germline CDR1 DFQATT, CDR2 SNEGSKA (reference sequence). This CDR3 contains 13 residues.

The sample holds a few counts of this clonotype. The chain links TRBV5-1 to TRBJ2-1, with 7 nucleotides matching TRBD2. CDR1 is SGHRS, CDR2 YFSETQ, per germline. CDR3 size: 15 residues. V shed 0 bases and J 4 bases; nucleotides not matched to a gene: 4. CDR3 loop: CASSLGGEGYNEQFF. CDR3 in DNA: TGCGCCAGCAGCTTGGGGGGGGAGGGGTACAATGAGCAGTTCTTC.

This clonotype was seen only a few times. The chain is built from TRBV12-3 or TRBV12-4 and TRBJ2-1, with D possibly TRBD2 on 5 matching bases. The CDR3 totals 13 residues. V was pared by 8 bases and J by 0 bases, with 8 bases between. The chain's CDR3 is CASGGLSYNEQFF. DNA for the CDR3: TGTGCCAGCGGAGGCCTCTCCTACAATGAGCAGTTCTTC.

V is TRBV5-1 and J is TRBJ2-3; 14 positions match TRBD2. Germline V CDR1 and CDR2: SGHRS, YFSETQ. V lost 4 bases, J lost 2 bases, and 12 bases stayed unmatched. The CDR3 extends over 19 amino acids. The CDR3 region has the DNA TGCGCCAGCAGCGGACCCGGGACTAGCGGGAGTGTGTTCACAGATACGCAGTATTTT. Translated: CASSGPGTSGSVFTDTQYF.

This clonotype was counted once. The chain links TRBV20-1 to TRBJ2-7; 8 bases fit TRBD2. In germline, CDR1 is DFQATT, CDR2 SNEGSKA (reference sequence). The length of the CDR3 is 15 residues. Germline trimming cut 1 base from V and 2 bases from J; bases unmatched to any gene: 7. Here the CDR3 reads CSARGEREPTYEQYF. In nucleotides, the CDR3 is TGCAGTGCTAGAGGAGAGCGGGAGCCCACCTACGAGCAGTACTTC.

This clonotype was seen more than once but under ten times. The rearrangement uses TRBV30 and TRBJ2-1; 13 nucleotides align to TRBD2. The CDR3 loop spans 16 amino acids. V trimming: 0 bases; J trimming: 7 bases; junction bases outside the gene matches: 6. The germline CDR1 and CDR2 sequences are GTSNPN and SVGIG (reference sequence). For the CDR3, the DNA is TGTGCCTGGAGTGTCATGACTAGCGGGAGGAAGAATGAGCAGTTCTTC. Amino acid sequence: CAWSVMTSGRKNEQFF.

There are a few counts of this clonotype. V gene TRBV28 combines with J gene TRBJ2-3; 10 nucleotides agree with TRBD2. The CDR3 covers 14 residues. The V gene's germline CDR1 is MDHEN and CDR2 SYDVKM. J gave up 6 bases and V 4 bases, and 4 bases lay outside the gene matches. In DNA form, the CDR3 reads TGTGCCAGCAGTTCCAGCGGGAGGGATGATACGCAGTATTTT. Translation gives CASSSSGRDDTQYF.

J is TRBJ2-2 and V is TRBV12-5; the D is unclear. Germline V gene lookup returns CDR1 LGHNT and CDR2 FRNRAP. The CDR3 has 12 amino acids. V was cut by 3 bases and J by 7 bases, with 6 bases left in between. The CDR3 loop is CASGFPGGELFF. CDR3 DNA: TGTGCTAGTGGTTTTCCTGGCGGGGAGCTGTTTTTT.

This rearrangement joins TRBV10-3 to TRBJ2-2, with D hard to call. This CDR3 has 13 amino acids. The germline V gene encodes CDR1 ENHRY and CDR2 SYGVKD. V was clipped by 0 bases and J by 6 bases, with 5 bases between them. The CDR3 reads CAISESDAGELFF. The CDR3 DNA reads as TGTGCCATCAGTGAGTCGGACGCCGGGGAGCTGTTTTTT.

The rearrangement joins TRBV29-1 to TRBJ2-1; no clear D gene. The germline CDR1 and CDR2 sequences are SQVTM and ANQGSEA. V was clipped by 4 bases and J by 1 base, with 11 bases between them. The CDR3 runs to 14 residues. DNA of the CDR3: TGCAGCGTTGTAATGACTTCATCCTACAATGAGCAGTTCTTC. Translated: CSVVMTSSYNEQFF.

Only a few counts were recorded for this clonotype. This chain joins TRBV6-2 or TRBV6-3 and TRBJ2-4, with TRBD2 matching 7 bases. V shed 4 bases and J 4 bases; nucleotides not matched to a gene: 13. Germline values: CDR1 MNHEY, CDR2 SVGEGT. The CDR3 length is 17 residues. The CDR3 nucleotides read TGTGCCAGCAGTTCGCCTAGCGGAGCCGCTGAAAAAAACATTCAGTACTTC. Translating gives CASSSPSGAAEKNIQYF.

This clonotype has more than one count but fewer than ten. The chain links TRBV20-1 to TRBJ2-2; 7 bases line up with TRBD2. The CDR3 covers 15 residues. With V trimmed by 2 bases and J by 0 bases, 3 bases remained unmatched. Germline values: CDR1 DFQATT, CDR2 SNEGSKA (reference sequence). CDR3 bases: TGCAGTGCTAGATCCCTAGCGGCGAACACCGGGGAGCTGTTTTTT. Its protein is CSARSLAANTGELFF.

As DNA, the CDR3 is TGTGCCAGCAGTGAAGCGCTCTGGGTAGCGTTTCCCTACGAGCAGTACTTC. Amino acid sequence: CASSEALWVAFPYEQYF. The genes are TRBV2 and TRBJ2-7, with D possibly TRBD2 on 5 matching bases. Germline V gives CDR1 SNHLY, CDR2 FYNNEI. Trimming pared 0 bases from V and 2 bases from J, leaving 17 bases between. The CDR3 has 17 residues.

The chain joins TRBV4-1 to TRBJ2-1; a possible D gene is TRBD2 (7 bases). The V end lost 3 bases, the J end lost 8 bases, and 17 bases lay between the germline ends. CDR3 size: 15 residues. Germline CDR1 reads MGHRA; CDR2 reads YSYEKL. CDR3 in DNA: TGCGCCAGCAGCCACCCCGGGGGCCTAGCGGATGAGCAGTTCTTC. Amino acid sequence: CASSHPGGLADEQFF.

In this sample, this clonotype turned up a few times. The chain carries TRBV9 and TRBJ1-3; TRBD1 is a possible D gene (6 bases). Germline CDR1 and CDR2: SGDLS and YYNGEE. The germline V and J ends were trimmed by 4 bases and 0 bases, with 17 bases remaining between them. This CDR3 is built from 17 residues. The CDR3 region is CASSISGTSFSGNTIYF. The CDR3 DNA sequence: TGTGCCAGCAGCATCTCCGGGACATCCTTCTCTGGAAACACCATATATTTT.

In this sample, this clonotype turned up a few times. The chain carries TRBV10-3 and TRBJ1-1; D unresolved. The ends were cut back, 4 bases at V and 4 bases at J, with 10 bases in the middle. Germline CDR1 ENHRY, CDR2 SYGVKD. This CDR3 has 13 amino acids. CDR3 sequence: CAISGRGPTEAFF. CDR3 DNA sequence: TGTGCCATCAGTGGTCGGGGTCCCACTGAAGCTTTCTTT.